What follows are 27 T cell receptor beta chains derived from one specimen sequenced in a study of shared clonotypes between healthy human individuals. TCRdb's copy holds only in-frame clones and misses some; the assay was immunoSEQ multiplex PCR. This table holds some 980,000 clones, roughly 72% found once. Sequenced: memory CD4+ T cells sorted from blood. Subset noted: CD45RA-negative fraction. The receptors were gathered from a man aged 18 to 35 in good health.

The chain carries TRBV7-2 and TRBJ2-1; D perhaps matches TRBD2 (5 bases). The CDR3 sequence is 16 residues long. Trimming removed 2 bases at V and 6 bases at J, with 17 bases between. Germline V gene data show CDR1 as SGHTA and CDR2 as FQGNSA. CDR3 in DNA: TGTGCCAGCAGCTTAATCATTGGTGCTAGCCGCAATGAGCAGTTCTTC. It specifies CASSLIIGASRNEQFF. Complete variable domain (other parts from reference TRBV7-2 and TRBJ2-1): GAGVSQSPSNKVTEKGKDVELRCDPISGHTALYWYRQSLGQGLEFLIYFQGNSAPDKSGLPSDRFSAERTGGSVSTLTIQRTQQEDSAVYLCASSLIIGASRNEQFFGPGTRLTVL.

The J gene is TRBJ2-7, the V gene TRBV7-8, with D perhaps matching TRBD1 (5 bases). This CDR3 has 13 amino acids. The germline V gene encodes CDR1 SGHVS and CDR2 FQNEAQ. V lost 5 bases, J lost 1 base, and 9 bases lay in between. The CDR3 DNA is TGTGCCAGCAGCAAAACAGGTTCCTACGAGCAGTACTTC. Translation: CASSKTGSYEQYF.

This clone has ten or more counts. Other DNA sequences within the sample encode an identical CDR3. The CDR3 DNA is TGCGCCAGCAGCTTGGCCGGAAGAGATAATTCACCCCTCCACTTT. As protein: CASSLAGRDNSPLHF. This chain connects TRBV5-1 to TRBJ1-6; D gene uncertain. The V and J ends lost 0 bases and 5 bases respectively, with 9 bases between them. Germline assignment: CDR1 SGHRS and CDR2 YFSETQ. This CDR3 is built from 15 residues.

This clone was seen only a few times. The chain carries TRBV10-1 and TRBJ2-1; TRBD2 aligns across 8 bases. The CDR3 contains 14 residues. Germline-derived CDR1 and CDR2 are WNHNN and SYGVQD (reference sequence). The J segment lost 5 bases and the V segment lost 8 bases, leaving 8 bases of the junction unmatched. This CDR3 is CASYPGRVDNEQFF. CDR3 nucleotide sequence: TGCGCCAGCTACCCCGGGAGGGTCGACAATGAGCAGTTCTTC.

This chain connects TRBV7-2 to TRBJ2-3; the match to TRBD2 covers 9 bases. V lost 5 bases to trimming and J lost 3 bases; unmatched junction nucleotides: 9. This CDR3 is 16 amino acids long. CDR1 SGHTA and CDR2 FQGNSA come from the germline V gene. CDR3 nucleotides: TGTGCCAGCAGCGCTAGGGTGGCGGGGGGGACAGATACGCAGTATTTT. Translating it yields CASSARVAGGTDTQYF.

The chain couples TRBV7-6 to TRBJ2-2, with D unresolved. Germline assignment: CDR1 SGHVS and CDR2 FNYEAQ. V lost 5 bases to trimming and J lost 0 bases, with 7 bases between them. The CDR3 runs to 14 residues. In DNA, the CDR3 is TGTGCCAGCAGCCAGGACCCGAACACCGGGGAGCTGTTTTTT. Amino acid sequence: CASSQDPNTGELFF. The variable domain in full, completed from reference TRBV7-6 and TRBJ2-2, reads GAGVSQSPRYKVTKRGQDVALRCDPISGHVSLYWYRQALGQGPEFLTYFNYEAQQDKSGLPNDRFSAERPEGSISTLTIQRTEQRDSAMYRCASSQDPNTGELFFGEGSRLTVL.

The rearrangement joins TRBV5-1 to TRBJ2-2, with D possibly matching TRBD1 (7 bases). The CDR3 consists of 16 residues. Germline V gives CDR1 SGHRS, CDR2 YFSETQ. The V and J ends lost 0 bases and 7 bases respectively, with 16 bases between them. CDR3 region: CASSLAGPGGGGELFF. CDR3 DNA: TGCGCCAGCAGCTTGGCCGGTCCAGGGGGAGGCGGGGAGCTGTTTTTT.

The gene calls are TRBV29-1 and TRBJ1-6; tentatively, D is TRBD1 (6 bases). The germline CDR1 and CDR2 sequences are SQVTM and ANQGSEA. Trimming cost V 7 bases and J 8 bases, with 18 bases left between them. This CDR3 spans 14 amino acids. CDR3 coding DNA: TGCAGCGCTAAGACAGGTAGTGTGGATTCACCCCTCCACTTT. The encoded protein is CSAKTGSVDSPLHF. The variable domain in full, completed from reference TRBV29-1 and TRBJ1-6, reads SAVISQKPSRDICQRGTSLTIQCQVDSQVTMMFWYRQQPGQSLTLIATANQGSEATYESGFVIDKFPISRPNLTFSTLTVSNMSPEDSSIYLCSAKTGSVDSPLHFGNGTRLTVT.

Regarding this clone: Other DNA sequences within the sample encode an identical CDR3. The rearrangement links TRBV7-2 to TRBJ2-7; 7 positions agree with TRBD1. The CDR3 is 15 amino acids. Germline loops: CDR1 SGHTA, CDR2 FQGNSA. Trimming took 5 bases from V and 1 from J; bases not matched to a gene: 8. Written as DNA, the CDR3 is TGTGCCAGCAGCCCGGTAGCAGGGGGATCCTACGAGCAGTACTTC. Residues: CASSPVAGGSYEQYF.

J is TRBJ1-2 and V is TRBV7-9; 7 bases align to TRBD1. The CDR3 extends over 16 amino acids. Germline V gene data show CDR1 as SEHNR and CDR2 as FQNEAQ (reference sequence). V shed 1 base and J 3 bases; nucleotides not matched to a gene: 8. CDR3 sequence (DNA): TGTGCCAGCAGCTTAGTACAGGGGACGGAGCACTATGGCTACACCTTC. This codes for CASSLVQGTEHYGYTF.

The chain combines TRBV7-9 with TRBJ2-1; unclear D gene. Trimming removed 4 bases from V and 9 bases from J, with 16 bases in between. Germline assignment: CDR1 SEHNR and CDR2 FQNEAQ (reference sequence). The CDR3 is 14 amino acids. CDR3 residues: CASSSTGKSSEQFF. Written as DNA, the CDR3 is TGTGCCAGCAGCTCCACCGGAAAGAGCTCTGAGCAGTTCTTC.

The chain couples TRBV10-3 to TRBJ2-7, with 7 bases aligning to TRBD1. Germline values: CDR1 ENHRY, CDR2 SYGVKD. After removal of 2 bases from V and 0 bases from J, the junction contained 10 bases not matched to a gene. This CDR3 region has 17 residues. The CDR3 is CAISEPRVTGNSYEQYF. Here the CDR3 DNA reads TGTGCCATCAGTGAGCCTCGAGTGACAGGGAACTCCTACGAGCAGTACTTC.

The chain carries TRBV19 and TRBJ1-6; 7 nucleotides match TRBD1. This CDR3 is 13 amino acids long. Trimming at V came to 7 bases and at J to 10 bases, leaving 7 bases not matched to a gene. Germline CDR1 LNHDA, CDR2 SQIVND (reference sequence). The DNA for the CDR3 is TGTGCCAGTAAGGGGGCGGTAGAGTCACCCCTCCACTTT. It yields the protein CASKGAVESPLHF.

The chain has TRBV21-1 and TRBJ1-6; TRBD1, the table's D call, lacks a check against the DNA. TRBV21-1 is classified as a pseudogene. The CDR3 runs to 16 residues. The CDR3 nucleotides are TGTGCCAGCAGCATTCGATTAGGGACAGGGGATTCACCCCTCCACTTT. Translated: CASSIRLGTGDSPLHF.

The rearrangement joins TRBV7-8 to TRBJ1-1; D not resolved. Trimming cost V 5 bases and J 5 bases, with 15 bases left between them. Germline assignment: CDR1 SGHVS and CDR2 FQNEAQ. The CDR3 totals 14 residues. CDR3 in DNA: TGTGCCAGCAGCCCCCCTTACCCGGGGACTGAAGCTTTCTTT. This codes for CASSPPYPGTEAFF.

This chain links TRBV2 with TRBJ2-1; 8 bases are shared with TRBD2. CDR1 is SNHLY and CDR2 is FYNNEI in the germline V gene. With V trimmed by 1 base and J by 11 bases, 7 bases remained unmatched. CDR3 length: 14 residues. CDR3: CASSEGLAGNQQFF. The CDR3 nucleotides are TGTGCCAGCAGTGAAGGGCTAGCGGGTAACCAGCAGTTCTTC.

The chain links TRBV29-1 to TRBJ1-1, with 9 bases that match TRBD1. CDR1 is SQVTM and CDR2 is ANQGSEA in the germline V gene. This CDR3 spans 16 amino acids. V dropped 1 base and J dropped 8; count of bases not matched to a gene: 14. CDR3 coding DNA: TGCAGCGTTGAAGGCTGGACAGGGGTTCGGCCTGTGGAAGCTTTCTTT. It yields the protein CSVEGWTGVRPVEAFF.

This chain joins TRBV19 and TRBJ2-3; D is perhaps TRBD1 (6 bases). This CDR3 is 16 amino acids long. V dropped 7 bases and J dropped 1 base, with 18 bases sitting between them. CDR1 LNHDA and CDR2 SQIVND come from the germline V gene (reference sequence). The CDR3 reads CASTSEGELGTDTQYF. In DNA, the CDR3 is TGTGCCAGTACCTCCGAGGGGGAGTTGGGCACAGATACGCAGTATTTT.

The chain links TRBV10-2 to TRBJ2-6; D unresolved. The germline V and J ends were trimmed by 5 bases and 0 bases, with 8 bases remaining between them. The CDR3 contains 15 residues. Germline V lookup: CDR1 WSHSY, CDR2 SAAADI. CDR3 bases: TGCGCCAGCAGTTCAAGCCGCTCTGGGGCCAACGTCCTGACTTTC. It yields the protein CASSSSRSGANVLTF.

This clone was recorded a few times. CDR3 protein: CATGTGVSSPLHF. In DNA, the CDR3 is TGTGCCACCGGGACAGGGGTTAGTTCACCCCTCCACTTT. This chain connects TRBV6-1 to TRBJ1-6; 10 nucleotides agree with TRBD1. This CDR3 is 13 amino acids long. Trimming removed 10 bases from V and 9 bases from J; junction bases left unmatched: 6. CDR1 and CDR2 from the germline V gene are MNHNS and SASEGT.

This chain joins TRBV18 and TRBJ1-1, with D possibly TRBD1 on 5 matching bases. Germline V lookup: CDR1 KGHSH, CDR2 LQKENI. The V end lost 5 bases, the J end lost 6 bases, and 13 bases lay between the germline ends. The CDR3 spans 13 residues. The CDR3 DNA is TGTGCCAGCTCAGCCGGGGCCGGGTCTGAAGCTTTCTTT. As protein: CASSAGAGSEAFF.

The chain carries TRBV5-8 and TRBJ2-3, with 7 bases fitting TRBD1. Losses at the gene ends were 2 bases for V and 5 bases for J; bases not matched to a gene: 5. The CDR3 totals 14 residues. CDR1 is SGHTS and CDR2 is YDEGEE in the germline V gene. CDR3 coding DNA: TGTGCCAGCAGCTTAGGACAGGTGTTAGATACGCAGTATTTT. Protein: CASSLGQVLDTQYF. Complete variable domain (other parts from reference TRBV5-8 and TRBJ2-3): EAGVTQSPTHLIKTRGQQATLRCSPISGHTSVYWYQQALGLGLQFLLWYDEGEERNRGNFPPRFSGRQFPNYSSELNVNALELEDSALYLCASSLGQVLDTQYFGPGTRLTVL.

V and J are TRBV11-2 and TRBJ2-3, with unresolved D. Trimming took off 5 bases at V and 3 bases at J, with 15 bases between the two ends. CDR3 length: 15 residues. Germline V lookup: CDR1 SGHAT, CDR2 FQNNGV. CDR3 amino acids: CASSPVARKTDTQYF. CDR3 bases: TGTGCCAGCAGCCCGGTGGCAAGAAAGACAGATACGCAGTATTTT.

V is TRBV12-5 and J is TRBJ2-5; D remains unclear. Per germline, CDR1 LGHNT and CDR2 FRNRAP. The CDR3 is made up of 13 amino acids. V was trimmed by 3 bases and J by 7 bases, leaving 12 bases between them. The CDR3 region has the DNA TGTGCTAGTGGTTTCTCGGCCGGTGGGACCCAGTACTTC. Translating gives CASGFSAGGTQYF.

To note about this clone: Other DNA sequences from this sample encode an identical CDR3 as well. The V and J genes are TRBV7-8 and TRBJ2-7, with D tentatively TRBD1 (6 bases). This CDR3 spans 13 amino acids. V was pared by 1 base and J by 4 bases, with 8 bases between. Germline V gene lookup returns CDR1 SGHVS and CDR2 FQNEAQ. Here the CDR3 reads CASSLEQGYEQYF. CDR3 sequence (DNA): TGTGCCAGCAGCTTAGAACAGGGATACGAGCAGTACTTC. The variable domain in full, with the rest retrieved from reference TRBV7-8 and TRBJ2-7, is GAGVSQSPRYKVAKRGQDVALRCDPISGHVSLFWYQQALGQGPEFLTYFQNEAQLDKSGLPSDRFFAERPEGSVSTLKIQRTQQEDSAVYLCASSLEQGYEQYFGPGTRLTVT.

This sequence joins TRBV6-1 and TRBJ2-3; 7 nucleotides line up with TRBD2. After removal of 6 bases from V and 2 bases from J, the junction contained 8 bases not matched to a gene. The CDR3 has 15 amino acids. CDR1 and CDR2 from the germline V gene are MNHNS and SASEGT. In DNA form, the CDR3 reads TGTGCCAGCAGGACTAGCATTGCCCCCACAGATACGCAGTATTTT. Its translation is CASRTSIAPTDTQYF.

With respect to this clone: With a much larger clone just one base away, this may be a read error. For the CDR3, the DNA is TGTGCCAGCAGCTTAGATGAGGGTCAGCCCCAGCATTTT. It yields the protein CASSLDEGQPQHF. The chain uses TRBV11-1 and TRBJ1-5; D remains ambiguous. The V and J ends lost 1 base and 6 bases respectively, with 7 bases between them. The CDR3 is 13 amino acids. CDR1 and CDR2 from the germline V gene are SGHAT and FQDESV (reference sequence).